The 4 T cell receptor beta chains listed next were all sequenced from one sample in a study of T cell responses to AZD1222 COVID-19 vaccine. Generated by immunoSEQ multiplex PCR, the TCRdb table keeps only in-frame clones and is missing some. The table lists over 95,000 clones, roughly 91% of them singletons. Sample: peripheral blood, taken on day 0 of AZD1222 vaccination. Receptor source: an adult in good health.

CDR3 DNA: TGTGCCAGCAGTTACTGGGCCTTGGGGAGGGAGACCCAGTACTTC. This sequence encodes CASSYWALGRETQYF. The chain joins TRBV6-5 to TRBJ2-5; TRBD2 is a possible D gene (6 bases). V shed 1 base and J shed 5 bases, with 14 bases lying between them. This CDR3 has 15 residues. Per the germline V gene, CDR1 is MNHEY and CDR2 is SVGAGI.

This chain uses TRBV7-3 with TRBJ2-1, with 7 bases lining up with TRBD1. The CDR3 is 14 amino acids. Germline values: CDR1 SGHTA, CDR2 FQGTGA. V lost 5 bases and J lost 4; bases outside the gene matches: 5. CDR3 bases: TGTGCCAGCAGCGCAGGGGGACAGTACAATGAGCAGTTCTTC. This sequence encodes CASSAGGQYNEQFF.

V is TRBV7-9 and J is TRBJ1-5; D gene unclear. The V end was cut by 3 bases, the J end by 5 bases, with 11 bases between. The CDR3 extends over 14 amino acids. Germline assignment: CDR1 SEHNR and CDR2 FQNEAQ (reference sequence). CDR3 DNA: TGTGCCAGCAGCTTCTCCGGGAGAGATCAGCCCCAGCATTTT. As protein: CASSFSGRDQPQHF.

The genes are TRBV6-6 and TRBJ1-2; 8 bases are a match to TRBD1. This CDR3 is built from 14 residues. CDR1 MNHNY and CDR2 SVGAGI come from the germline V gene (reference sequence). With 2 bases clipped from V and 5 bases from J, the junction kept 4 bases outside the gene matches. Here the CDR3 reads CASSYAGGLYGYTF. The CDR3 DNA reads TGTGCCAGCAGTTACGCAGGGGGCCTTTATGGCTACACCTTC.